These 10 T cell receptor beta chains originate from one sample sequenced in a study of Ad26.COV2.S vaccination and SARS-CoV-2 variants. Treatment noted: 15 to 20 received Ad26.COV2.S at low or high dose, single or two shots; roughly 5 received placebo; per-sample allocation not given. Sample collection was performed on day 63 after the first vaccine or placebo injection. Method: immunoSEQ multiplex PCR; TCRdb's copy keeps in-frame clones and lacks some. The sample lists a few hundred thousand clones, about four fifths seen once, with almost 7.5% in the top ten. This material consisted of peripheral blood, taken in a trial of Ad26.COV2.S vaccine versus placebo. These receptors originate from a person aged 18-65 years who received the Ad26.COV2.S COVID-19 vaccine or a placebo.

As DNA, the CDR3 is TGTGCCAGCAGCTTGGTAGGACAGGGAGGCACAGATACGCAGTATTTT. Protein: CASSLVGQGGTDTQYF. J is TRBJ2-3 and V is TRBV5-6, with 8 bases that match TRBD1. Germline CDR1 is SGHDT and CDR2 is YYEEEE. V trimming: 0 bases; J trimming: 1 base; junction bases outside the gene matches: 4. The CDR3 is 16 residues long. Full variable domain (missing parts from reference TRBV5-6 and TRBJ2-3): DAGVTQSPTHLIKTRGQQVTLRCSPKSGHDTVSWYQQALGQGPQFIFQYYEEEERQRGNFPDRFSGHQFPNYSSELNVNALLLGDSALYLCASSLVGQGGTDTQYFGPGTRLTVL.

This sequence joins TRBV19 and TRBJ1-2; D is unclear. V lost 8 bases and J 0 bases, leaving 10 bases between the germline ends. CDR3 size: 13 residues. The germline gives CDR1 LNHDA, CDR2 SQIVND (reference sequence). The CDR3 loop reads CASRLGANYGYTF. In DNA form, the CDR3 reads TGTGCCAGTCGGTTAGGAGCTAACTATGGCTACACCTTC.

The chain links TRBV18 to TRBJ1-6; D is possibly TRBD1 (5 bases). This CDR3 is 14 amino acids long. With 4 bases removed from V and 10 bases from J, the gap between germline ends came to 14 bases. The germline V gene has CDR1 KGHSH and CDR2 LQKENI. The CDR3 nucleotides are TGTGCCAGCTCACTAGATCAGGGAGGCTCACCCCTCCACTTT. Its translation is CASSLDQGGSPLHF.

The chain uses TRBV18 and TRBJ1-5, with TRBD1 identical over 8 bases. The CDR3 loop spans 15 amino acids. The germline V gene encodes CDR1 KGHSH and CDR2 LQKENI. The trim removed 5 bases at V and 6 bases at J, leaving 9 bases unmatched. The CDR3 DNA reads TGTGCCAGCTCATTGGGACAGGCGGAGGCTCAGCCCCAGCATTTT. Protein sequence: CASSLGQAEAQPQHF.

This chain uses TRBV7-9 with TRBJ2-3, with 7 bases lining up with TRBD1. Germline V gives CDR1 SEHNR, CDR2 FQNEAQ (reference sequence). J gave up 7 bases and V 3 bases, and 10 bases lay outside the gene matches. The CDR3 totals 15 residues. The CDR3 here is CASSFPGTASNTQYF. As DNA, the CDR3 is TGTGCCAGCAGCTTCCCCGGGACAGCCAGTAATACGCAGTATTTT. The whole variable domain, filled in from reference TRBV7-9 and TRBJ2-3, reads DTGVSQNPRHKITKRGQNVTFRCDPISEHNRLYWYRQTLGQGPEFLTYFQNEAQLEKSRLLSDRFSAERPKGSFSTLEIQRTEQGDSAMYLCASSFPGTASNTQYFGPGTRLTVL.

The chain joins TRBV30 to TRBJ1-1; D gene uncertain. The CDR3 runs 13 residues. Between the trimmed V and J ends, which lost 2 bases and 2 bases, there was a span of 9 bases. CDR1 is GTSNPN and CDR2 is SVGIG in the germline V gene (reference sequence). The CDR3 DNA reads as TGTGCCTGGAGTCATTCGTTCAACACTGAAGCTTTCTTT. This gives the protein CAWSHSFNTEAFF.

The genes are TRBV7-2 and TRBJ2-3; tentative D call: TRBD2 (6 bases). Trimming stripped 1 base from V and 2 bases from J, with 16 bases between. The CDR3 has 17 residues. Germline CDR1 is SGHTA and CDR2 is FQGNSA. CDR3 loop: CASSLGLGLAATDTQYF. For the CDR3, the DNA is TGTGCCAGCAGCTTAGGTCTGGGGTTAGCGGCCACAGATACGCAGTATTTT.

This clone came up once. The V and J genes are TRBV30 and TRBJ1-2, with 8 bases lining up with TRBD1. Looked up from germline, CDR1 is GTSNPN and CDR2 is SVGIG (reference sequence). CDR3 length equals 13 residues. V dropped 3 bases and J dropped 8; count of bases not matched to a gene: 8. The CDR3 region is CAWSRQGNTGYTF. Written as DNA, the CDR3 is TGTGCCTGGAGCAGACAGGGGAACACGGGCTACACCTTC.

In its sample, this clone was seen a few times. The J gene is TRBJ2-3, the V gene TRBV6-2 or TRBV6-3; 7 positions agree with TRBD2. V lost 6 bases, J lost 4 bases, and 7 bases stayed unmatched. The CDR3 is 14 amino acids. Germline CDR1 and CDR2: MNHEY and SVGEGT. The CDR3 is CASSHTSVPDTQYF. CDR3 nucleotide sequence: TGTGCCAGCAGCCATACTAGCGTACCAGATACGCAGTATTTT.

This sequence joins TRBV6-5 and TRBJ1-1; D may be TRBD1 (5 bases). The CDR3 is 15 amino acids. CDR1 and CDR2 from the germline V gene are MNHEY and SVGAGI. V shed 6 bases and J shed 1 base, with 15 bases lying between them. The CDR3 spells CASRRGGQTNTEAFF. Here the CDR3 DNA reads TGTGCCAGCAGAAGGGGTGGGCAGACGAACACTGAAGCTTTCTTT.